The rows below give T cell receptor beta chains drawn from one sample of a study of metastatic and nonmetastatic thyroid tumors. TCRdb re-called the PCR reads via MiXCR. The sample has 23,000 or so clones; around 28% are singletons. The sequenced material came from tumor tissue. These TCRs come from a female donor with papillary thyroid cancer or a benign thyroid nodule (not recorded which). Some clones in this sample may be carry-over from other donors' samples. CDR3s leave out the opening cysteine and the closing phenylalanine or tryptophan.

V,J,CDR3
TRBV19,TRBJ2-6,ASNPCGSGANLLT
TRBV15,TRBJ2-1,ATSRDLGVNEQF
TRBV11-1,TRBJ2-2,ASSSFGTGNTGELF
TRBV24-1,TRBJ2-7,ANSESRNTYEQY
TRBV28,TRBJ2-7,ASSFAIFSYEQY
TRBV12-3/TRBV12-4,TRBJ2-1,ASSLAAYNEQF
TRBV29-1,TRBJ2-1,SVESQDRTTYNEQF
TRBV6-1,TRBJ1-6,ASIRDREGNSPLH
TRBV12-3/TRBV12-4,TRBJ1-2,ASSSRWSYT
TRBV6-5,TRBJ1-1,ASSLSNFNTEAF
TRBV7-2,TRBJ1-2,ASSAHRGSSGYT
TRBV20-1,TRBJ2-2,SATRDTGELF
TRBV19,TRBJ2-3,ASSIDTSGSGDTQY
TRBV20-1,TRBJ2-7,SALRGSASYEQY
TRBV2,TRBJ2-7,ASIMDRHAYEQY
TRBV11-3,TRBJ2-3,ASSLGLAVTDTQY
TRBV9,TRBJ2-3,ASSPTGFRDTQY
TRBV7-2,TRBJ2-7,ASSFSDTYEQY
TRBV7-6,TRBJ1-1,ASSDRQGLGTEAF
TRBV5-1,TRBJ1-2,ASSPIQGLYGYT
TRBV18,TRBJ2-1,ASSRPTGGARNEQF
TRBV2,TRBJ2-5,ASFLISGGGGTQY
TRBV20-1,TRBJ1-2,SAGQALYGYT
TRBV7-3,TRBJ2-5,ASILCYRETQY
TRBV6-1,TRBJ2-1,AIKTPLAGVGNEQF
TRBV3-1,TRBJ2-5,ASSLLAEETQY
TRBV5-1,TRBJ2-1,ASSLGGLSSYNEQF
TRBV2,TRBJ2-5,ASSEVAGGRETQY
TRBV20-1,TRBJ1-1,SEGRQEGLGAF
TRBV20-1,TRBJ1-2,SAQGLTNYGYT
TRBV6-1,TRBJ2-6,ASSLGTSSGDNVLT
TRBV14,TRBJ2-7,ASSQVSKPYEQY
TRBV2,TRBJ2-3,ASSGQGLRDTQY
TRBV9,TRBJ2-3,ASSVELGATTDTQY
TRBV20-1,TRBJ1-2,YSPDRGLSGYGYT
TRBV15,TRBJ2-7,ATSRDETEQY
TRBV3-1,TRBJ1-3,ASSQKRAGGPSGNTIY
TRBV6-2/TRBV6-3,TRBJ1-5,ASSYTPVQGVASNQPQH
TRBV20-1,TRBJ2-7,SARDLGREPYEQY